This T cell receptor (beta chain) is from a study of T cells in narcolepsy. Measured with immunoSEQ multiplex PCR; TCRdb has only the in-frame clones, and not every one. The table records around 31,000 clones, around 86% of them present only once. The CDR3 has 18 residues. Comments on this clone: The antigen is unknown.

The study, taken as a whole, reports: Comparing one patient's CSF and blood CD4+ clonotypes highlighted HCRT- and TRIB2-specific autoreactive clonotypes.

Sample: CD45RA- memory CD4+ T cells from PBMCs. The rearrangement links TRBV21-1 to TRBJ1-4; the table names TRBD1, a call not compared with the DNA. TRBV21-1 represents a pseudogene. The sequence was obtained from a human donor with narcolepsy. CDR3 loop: CASSNEQDRGRFNEKLFF. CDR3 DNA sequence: TGTGCCAGCAGCAACGAACAAGACAGGGGGCGATTTAATGAAAAACTGTTTTTT.